Presented here are 23 T cell receptor beta chains from one specimen sequenced in a study of shared clonotypes between healthy human individuals. Using immunoSEQ multiplex PCR, the repertoire was profiled, and TCRdb retains in-frame clones only, with some absent. The repertoire consists of over a million clones, with 95% to 97% occurring once and the leading ten covering roughly 1.2%. The specimen was naive CD4+ T cells sorted from blood. Documented subset: CD45RA+ positively selected. The receptors were sampled from a man aged 25 to 40 in good health.

The sample holds one count of this clone. This chain links TRBV6-6 with TRBJ2-7; a possible D gene is TRBD2 (5 bases). In germline, CDR1 is MNHNY, CDR2 SVGAGI (reference sequence). This CDR3 is 13 amino acids long. The germline V and J ends were trimmed by 5 bases and 1 base, with 9 bases remaining between them. The DNA for the CDR3 is TGTGCCAGCAGTCGATCGGGATCCTACGAGCAGTACTTC. It encodes CASSRSGSYEQYF.

The chain uses TRBV5-1 and TRBJ2-1; TRBD2 matches at 7 bases. Germline CDR1 reads SGHRS; CDR2 reads YFSETQ. The CDR3 is made up of 16 amino acids. V dropped 0 bases and J dropped 8; count of bases not matched to a gene: 11. In DNA form, the CDR3 reads TGCGCCAGCAGCTTGGGGATGGGAGGGCCGGGCGATGAGCAGTTCTTC. Its translation is CASSLGMGGPGDEQFF.

The chain couples TRBV14 to TRBJ1-1; weak D call: TRBD1 (6 bases). V shed 2 bases and J shed 4 bases, with 11 bases lying between them. This CDR3 spans 14 amino acids. The germline V gene encodes CDR1 SGHDN and CDR2 FVKESK. CDR3 sequence: CASSQIRGGTEAFF. CDR3 DNA: TGTGCCAGCAGCCAAATCAGGGGAGGCACTGAAGCTTTCTTT.

This clone is a singleton in its sample. This rearrangement joins TRBV5-1 to TRBJ2-1; D is possibly TRBD1 or TRBD2 (6 bases each). V dropped 0 bases and J dropped 0 bases, with 13 bases sitting between them. Germline loops: CDR1 SGHRS, CDR2 YFSETQ. The CDR3 loop spans 17 amino acids. CDR3 sequence reads: CASSLGVADSSYNEQFF. CDR3 DNA sequence: TGCGCCAGCAGCTTGGGGGTAGCGGACAGCTCCTACAATGAGCAGTTCTTC.

The rearrangement joins TRBV27 to TRBJ2-2; D might be TRBD1 or TRBD2, each matching 5 bases. V lost 5 bases and J lost 1, with 17 bases in between. The length of the CDR3 is 17 residues. Looked up from germline, CDR1 is MNHEY and CDR2 is SMNVEV (reference sequence). CDR3 nucleotide sequence: TGTGCCAGCAGTCGGTTGAGGGGACCAATGAACACCGGGGAGCTGTTTTTT. Amino acid sequence: CASSRLRGPMNTGELFF.

V gene TRBV7-2 combines with J gene TRBJ2-7; TRBD2 matches 10 bases. Trimming at V came to 4 bases and at J to 7 bases, leaving 7 bases not matched to a gene. The CDR3 length is 14 residues. CDR1 and CDR2 (germline): SGHTA, FQGNSA. CDR3 protein: CASSYPAGGGEQYF. In DNA form, the CDR3 reads TGTGCCAGCAGCTATCCAGCGGGAGGGGGGGAGCAGTACTTC.

The J gene is TRBJ2-1, the V gene TRBV4-1; no definite D call. The V gene's germline CDR1 is MGHRA and CDR2 YSYEKL. Trimming shortened V by 4 bases and J by 9 bases, and 10 bases separated the two germline ends. This CDR3 spans 12 amino acids. CDR3 nucleotide sequence: TGCGCCAGCAGCCGACGAGCGAGTGAGCAGTTCTTC. Translating it yields CASSRRASEQFF.

V usage is TRBV9 and J usage is TRBJ2-5; 11 nucleotides agree with TRBD1. V lost 0 bases to trimming and J lost 2 bases; unmatched junction nucleotides: 6. The CDR3 has 17 residues. From germline, CDR1 is SGDLS and CDR2 YYNGEE. CDR3 protein: CASSVDPGQGVQETQYF. In DNA form, the CDR3 reads TGTGCCAGCAGCGTAGATCCGGGACAGGGGGTTCAAGAGACCCAGTACTTC.

This clone was seen only once. V and J are TRBV5-5 and TRBJ2-3, with 7 positions matching TRBD1. The length of the CDR3 is 14 residues. In germline, CDR1 is SGHKS, CDR2 YYEKEE (reference sequence). With V trimmed by 3 bases and J by 6 bases, 7 bases remained unmatched. CDR3 nucleotide sequence: TGTGCCAGCAGCTCGGGACAGCGGCGTGATACGCAGTATTTT. It translates to CASSSGQRRDTQYF.

This clone is a singleton in its sample. V gene TRBV28 combines with J gene TRBJ1-3; the D gene is possibly TRBD1 (5 bases). CDR3 length: 16 amino acids. Trimming removed 6 bases from V and 0 bases from J, with 15 bases in between. Germline V lookup: CDR1 MDHEN, CDR2 SYDVKM. The CDR3, as DNA: TGTGCCAGCAGACCCGGGACCTTTAGCTCTGGAAACACCATATATTTT. This encodes CASRPGTFSSGNTIYF.

The J gene is TRBJ1-4, the V gene TRBV19; D gene uncertain. The V gene lost 5 bases and the J gene lost 7 bases, with 20 bases spanning the gap. Germline loops: CDR1 LNHDA, CDR2 SQIVND (reference sequence). The CDR3 covers 16 residues. As DNA, the CDR3 is TGTGCCAGTAGTCCCCGGGAGGCAAGTTGGAGTGAAAAACTGTTTTTT. It encodes CASSPREASWSEKLFF.

The chain couples TRBV28 to TRBJ2-7, with TRBD2 matching over 8 bases. J gave up 3 bases and V 8 bases, and 6 bases lay outside the gene matches. This CDR3 comprises 13 residues. Germline values: CDR1 MDHEN, CDR2 SYDVKM. The CDR3 is CASCREGYYEQYF. Here the CDR3 DNA reads TGTGCCAGCTGCCGGGAGGGATACTACGAGCAGTACTTC.

The chain's CDR3 is CATSRDRQFAETQYF. DNA of the CDR3: TGTGCCACCAGCAGAGATCGACAGTTCGCGGAGACCCAGTACTTC. V is TRBV15 and J is TRBJ2-5, with a tentative D call TRBD1 (5 bases). CDR3 length: 15 residues. V was pared by 0 bases and J by 5 bases, with 13 bases between. CDR1 is LNHNV and CDR2 is YYDKDF in the germline V gene (reference sequence).

The chain is built from TRBV10-2 and TRBJ1-1; maybe TRBD1 (6 bases). Germline V gene lookup returns CDR1 WSHSY and CDR2 SAAADI. The CDR3 is 14 residues long. Trimming took 6 bases from V and 0 from J, leaving 11 bases between them. This CDR3 reads CASRRTAMNTEAFF. CDR3 nucleotide sequence: TGCGCCAGCAGGAGGACAGCTATGAACACTGAAGCTTTCTTT.

The chain couples TRBV11-3 to TRBJ2-3, with a tentative D call TRBD2 (6 bases). The CDR3 covers 16 residues. Trimming took off 5 bases at V and 4 bases at J, with 19 bases between the two ends. Germline CDR1 SGHNT, CDR2 YENEEA. CDR3 residues: CASSPTLGGDADTQYF. CDR3 sequence (DNA): TGTGCCAGCAGCCCGACTTTGGGAGGCGACGCAGATACGCAGTATTTT.

As regards this clone: Other DNA sequences from this sample encode an identical CDR3 as well. This chain links TRBV28 with TRBJ1-5; D uncertain. V lost 6 bases and J 0 bases, leaving 3 bases between the germline ends. CDR1 is MDHEN, CDR2 SYDVKM, per germline. This CDR3 comprises 12 residues. The CDR3 bases are TGTGCCAGCAGGGATAGCAATCAGCCCCAGCATTTT. Translation gives CASRDSNQPQHF.

The chain recombines TRBV5-4 with TRBJ2-3; 9 bases agree with TRBD2. J gave up 8 bases and V 1 base, and 11 bases lay outside the gene matches. Germline V gene sequence: CDR1 SGHNT, CDR2 YYREEE (reference sequence). This CDR3 region has 16 residues. CDR3 protein: CASSLSAGGPIATQYF. CDR3 DNA sequence: TGTGCCAGCAGCTTGTCCGCGGGAGGGCCCATTGCTACGCAGTATTTT.

V usage is TRBV15 and J usage is TRBJ2-1; D is perhaps TRBD1 (6 bases). This CDR3 has 17 residues. With 3 bases removed from V and 5 bases from J, the gap between germline ends came to 20 bases. The germline V gene encodes CDR1 LNHNV and CDR2 YYDKDF (reference sequence). The CDR3 sequence is CATSSSYGQPHHNEQFF. The CDR3 DNA sequence: TGTGCCACCAGCAGCTCTTACGGACAGCCCCATCACAATGAGCAGTTCTTC. The full variable domain, completed using reference TRBV15 and TRBJ2-1, is DAMVIQNPRYQVTQFGKPVTLSCSQTLNHNVMYWYQQKSSQAPKLLFHYYDKDFNNEADTPDNFQSRRPNTSFCFLDIRSPGLGDTAMYLCATSSSYGQPHHNEQFFGPGTRLTVL.

The V call is TRBV29-1, the J call TRBJ1-1, with D unclear. Trimming removed 3 bases from V and 10 bases from J, with 18 bases in between. Germline CDR1 is SQVTM and CDR2 is ANQGSEA. The CDR3 contains 13 residues. The CDR3 is CSVEGQPLGTAFF. The CDR3 region has the DNA TGCAGCGTTGAGGGCCAGCCCCTGGGTACAGCTTTCTTT.

The V gene is TRBV14, the J gene TRBJ1-2; D is perhaps TRBD1 (5 bases). The CDR3 spans 16 residues. Trimming cost V 4 bases and J 4 bases, with 19 bases left between them. Germline CDR1 and CDR2: SGHDN and FVKESK. The CDR3 protein is CASSRAGTQLIYGYTF. CDR3 in DNA: TGTGCCAGCAGCCGAGCCGGGACTCAGCTTATCTATGGCTACACCTTC.

The chain couples TRBV14 to TRBJ2-5; D assignment may be TRBD1 or TRBD2 (5 bases each). V was shortened by 3 bases and J by 3 bases, with 14 bases between the two germline ends. CDR1 SGHDN and CDR2 FVKESK come from the germline V gene. CDR3 length: 15 residues. CDR3 DNA sequence: TGTGCCAGCAGCCAGATCACGGGACGGAAAGAGACCCAGTACTTC. Translation gives CASSQITGRKETQYF.

V is TRBV30 and J is TRBJ1-2, with D perhaps TRBD1 (5 bases). In germline, CDR1 is GTSNPN, CDR2 SVGIG (reference sequence). The V end lost 3 bases, the J end lost 1 base, and 12 bases lay between the germline ends. This CDR3 has 14 amino acids. In DNA form, the CDR3 reads TGTGCCTGGAGCCGTCGGGACTTTAACTATGGCTACACCTTC. Its translation is CAWSRRDFNYGYTF.

The V and J genes are TRBV5-4 and TRBJ1-1; a weak D match, TRBD1 (6 bases). Germline CDR1 SGHNT, CDR2 YYREEE (reference sequence). V dropped 3 bases and J dropped 4 bases, with 16 bases sitting between them. There are 15 residues in the CDR3. CDR3 in amino acids: CASSSFRGFATEAFF. The CDR3 bases are TGTGCCAGCAGCTCGTTCAGGGGTTTTGCCACTGAAGCTTTCTTT.